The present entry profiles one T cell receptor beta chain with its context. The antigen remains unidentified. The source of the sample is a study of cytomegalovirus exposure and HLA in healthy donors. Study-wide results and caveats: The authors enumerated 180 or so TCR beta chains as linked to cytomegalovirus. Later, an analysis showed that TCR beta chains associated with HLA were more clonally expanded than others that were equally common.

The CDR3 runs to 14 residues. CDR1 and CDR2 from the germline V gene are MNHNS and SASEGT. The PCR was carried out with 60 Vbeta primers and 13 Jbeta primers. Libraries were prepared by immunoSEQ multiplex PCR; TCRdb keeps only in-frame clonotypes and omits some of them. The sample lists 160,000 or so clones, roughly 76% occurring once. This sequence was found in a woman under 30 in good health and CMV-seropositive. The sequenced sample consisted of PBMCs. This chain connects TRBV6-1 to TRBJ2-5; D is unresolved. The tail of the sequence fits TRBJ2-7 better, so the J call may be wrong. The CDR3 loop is CASSQLGASYEQYF. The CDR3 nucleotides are TGTGCCAGCAGTCAGCTGGGCGCCTCCTACGAGCAGTACTTC.